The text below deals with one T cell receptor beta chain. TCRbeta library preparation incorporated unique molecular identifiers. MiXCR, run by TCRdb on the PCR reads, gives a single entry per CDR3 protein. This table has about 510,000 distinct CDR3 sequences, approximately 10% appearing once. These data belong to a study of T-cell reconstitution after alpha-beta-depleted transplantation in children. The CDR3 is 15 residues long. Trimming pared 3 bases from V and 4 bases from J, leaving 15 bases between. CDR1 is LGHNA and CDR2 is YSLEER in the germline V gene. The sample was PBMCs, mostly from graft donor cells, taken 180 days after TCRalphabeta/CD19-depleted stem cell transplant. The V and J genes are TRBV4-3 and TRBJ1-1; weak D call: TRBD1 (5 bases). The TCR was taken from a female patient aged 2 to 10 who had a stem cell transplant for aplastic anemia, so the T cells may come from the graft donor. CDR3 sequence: CASSQSGRGGTEAFF. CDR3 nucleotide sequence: TGCGCCAGCAGCCAGAGCGGACGCGGGGGCACTGAAGCTTTCTTT.